This T cell receptor beta chain was sequenced during a study of vaccination and CD4 T cells after COVID-19 (dated by TCRdb to the early 2020s). Broadly, across the study: The convalescent cohort comprised six males and four females, including two Hispanic individuals, seven Caucasians, two Asians and one multiracial person. Each participant got two doses of either the Pfizer-BioNTech BNT162b2 vaccine (n=8) or the Moderna mRNA-1273 vaccine (n=2). Post-COVID blood samples were collected from convalescent patients a median of around 96 days after diagnosis, with a range of about 30 to 170 days. Post-vaccine blood samples were collected a median of about 72 days after the second vaccine dose, ranging from roughly 12 to 241 days. Overlapping spike peptide pools from SARS-CoV-2 and from the common cold coronaviruses HCoV-NL63, HCoV-OC43 and HCoV-229E were used as culture stimuli. In control cultures, a CEFX viral epitope pool was used as positive control, an HIV-1 Nef peptide pool was used as negative control, or no peptide was added. In 10 COVID-19 convalescent patients and a handful of infection-naive healthy vaccine recipients, the spike-specific CD4+ TCR repertoire before mRNA vaccination was compared with the repertoire after mRNA vaccination. An earlier paper using these donors assessed, at the TCR clonotype level, memory CD4+ T cell crossreactivity between SARS-CoV-2 and common cold coronavirus spike proteins. Points the paper makes about the study in general: Although the median number of SARS-CoV-2-reactive clonotypes went up from around 20 after infection to 30 to 45 after vaccination, the increase was not significant. In convalescent patients, a median 86.3% of post-vaccine SARS-CoV-2-reactive clones were detected only after vaccination, and vaccine-specific priming was suggested by this finding. Nearly all vaccine-specific clones in convalescent patients (304 of 307) were mono-reactive for SARS-CoV-2 spike rather than cross-reactive with common cold coronaviruses. Only a relatively small number of convalescent patients were included in the study, and early timepoints following natural infection were not analyzed.

Library creation used PCR. DNA from cultured CD4+ T cells underwent TCR sequencing with the Oncomine TCR Beta short-read assay at the Johns Hopkins FTIC core. The QIAamp micro DNA kit was used to extract genomic DNA from the cultured CD4+ T cells. Oncomine TCR Beta libraries from cultured CD4+ T cells were pooled using unique dual indexes and sequenced on an Illumina iSeq 100. The study's processing was this. Non-productive sequences were removed, and CDR3s that did not start with C, did not end with F or W, or were shorter than 7 amino acids were discarded. Antigen-specific clonotypes were identified with the MANAFEST web application by comparing peptide-stimulated wells with reference and other culture wells. Positive clones required FDR below 0.05, an odds ratio above 5, and productive frequency above 0.1% in at least two of three replicate wells. Clonotypes that were significantly expanded in both SARS-CoV-2 spike wells and at least one common cold coronavirus spike condition were defined as cross-reactive. Using R version 3.6.1, CDR3 homology was evaluated through Levenshtein distances (stringdist) along with unrooted phylogenetic trees (ape). TCRdb reprocessed the public reads (quality trimming at Q25 with fastp, clone calling with MiXCR) and kept in-frame beta chains. All rows with the same CDR3 protein become a single entry with the most common DNA and genes. The V and J calls here are based on TCRdb, not the publication. This sample comprises about 9,400 distinct CDR3 sequences, nearly 50% of them detected only once. The ten largest account for approximately 25% of the sample.

About this clonotype itself: The specificity of this receptor is unknown. No clone much larger than this one lies a single base away; base qualities are absent.

Measured from the cysteine to the phenylalanine, the CDR3 is 13 residues long. Only the CDR3 DNA stays, 39 bases, in frame from base 1. V is cut back by 5 bases and J by 4 bases, with 6 bases in the junction unmatched. CDR1 and CDR2 are drawn from the germline V gene (reference sequence): DFQATT, SNEGSKA. The sample's treatment or condition label, decoded: roughly 10-day PBMC culture with coronavirus spike peptide pools or control peptides (ViraFEST assay). CD4+ T cells from unexposed donors were collected before the COVID-19 pandemic (2011-2018). The study used the ViraFEST assay, which expanded antigen-specific T cells with peptide pools and then identified expanded clonotypes by TCR sequencing. Each well held some 2 million PBMCs cultured in IMDM containing roughly 5.4% human AB serum and approximately 10 IU/ml IL-2, with 9 to 10 ug/ml peptide pools added. Half of the culture medium was replaced with fresh IL-2-containing medium on days 3 and 7. Once the cells had been in culture for about 10 days, the EasySep CD4+ T cell isolation kit was used to isolate CD4+ T cells by negative selection. As cell number allowed, CD4+ T cells from unexposed donors were tested for reactivity to SARS-CoV-2 S and N and to four common cold coronavirus spike pools. PBMCs were separated from whole blood using Ficoll-Paque Plus gradient centrifugation and then either used fresh or cryopreserved at -140C. In general, triplicate wells were set up for every culture condition. The leukapheresis product used for the unexposed donors was purchased from a commercial source.

The TCR was taken from a human donor in good health. The sequence joins TRBV20-1 to TRBJ1-2; 8 middle bases align to TRBD1. The specimen sequenced was CD4+ T cells from blood, cultured in vitro. The CDR3 amino acid sequence is: CSAFDRGSYGYTF. The nucleotide sequence is TGCAGTGCTTTTGACAGGGGTTCCTATGGCTACACCTTC.